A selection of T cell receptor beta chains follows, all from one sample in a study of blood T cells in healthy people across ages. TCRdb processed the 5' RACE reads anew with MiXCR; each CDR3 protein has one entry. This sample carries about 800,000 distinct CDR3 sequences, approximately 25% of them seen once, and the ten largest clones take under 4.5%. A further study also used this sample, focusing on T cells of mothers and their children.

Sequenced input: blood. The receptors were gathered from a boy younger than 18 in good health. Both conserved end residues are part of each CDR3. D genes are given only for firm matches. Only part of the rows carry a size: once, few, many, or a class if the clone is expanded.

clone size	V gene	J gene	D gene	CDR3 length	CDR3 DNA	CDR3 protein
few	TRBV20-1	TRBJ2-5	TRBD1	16	TGCAGTGCTAGAGATTTCGGCTACACAGGGGGCGGGACCCAGTACTTC	CSARDFGYTGGGTQYF
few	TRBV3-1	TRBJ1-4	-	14	TGTGCCAGCAGCCAAGAGAGACACAATGAAGAACTGTTTTTT	CASSQERHNEELFF
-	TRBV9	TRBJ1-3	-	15	TGTGCCAGCAGTGGGGATGATCTCGCTGGAAACACCATATATTTT	CASSGDDLAGNTIYF
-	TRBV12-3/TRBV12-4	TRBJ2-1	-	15	TGTGCCACAACGGGCCTCTTGAGCTCCTACAATGAGCAGTTCTTC	CATTGLLSSYNEQFF
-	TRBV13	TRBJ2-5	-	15	TGTGCCAGCGTACCGTCGTTGGACCTCCAAGAGACCCAGTACTTC	CASVPSLDLQETQYF
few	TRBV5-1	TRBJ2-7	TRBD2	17	TGCGCCAGCAGCCGCGGGGCGGGGGTCCTCCCGACCTACGAGCAGTACTTC	CASSRGAGVLPTYEQYF
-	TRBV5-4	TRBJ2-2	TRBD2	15	TGTGCCAGCAGCGGACTAGCGGGAGTATCCGGGGAGCTGTTTTTT	CASSGLAGVSGELFF
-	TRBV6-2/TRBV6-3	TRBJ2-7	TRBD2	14	TGTGCCAGCATTGACGGACTAGCGGGATACGAGCAGTACTTC	CASIDGLAGYEQYF
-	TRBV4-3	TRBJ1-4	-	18	TGCGCCAGCAGCCAAGTATTACAGGCGGGAGTGACTAATGAAAAACTGTTTTTT	CASSQVLQAGVTNEKLFF
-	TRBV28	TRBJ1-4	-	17	TGTGCCAGCAGTTTAGAGTTCAGGGCCGCAACTAATGAAAAACTGTTTTTT	CASSLEFRAATNEKLFF
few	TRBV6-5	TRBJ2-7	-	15	TGTGCCAGCAGTTATTTTCCAGGGAGCTCCTACGAGCAGTACTTC	CASSYFPGSSYEQYF
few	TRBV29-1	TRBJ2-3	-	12	TGCAGCGTTGTAAGTGCGTCGCCTACGCAGTATTTT	CSVVSASPTQYF
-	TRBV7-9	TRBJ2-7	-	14	TGTGCCAGCAGCTTATCTCAGGGGTTCCACGAGCAGTACTTC	CASSLSQGFHEQYF
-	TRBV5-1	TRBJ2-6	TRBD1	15	TGCGCCAGCAGCTATGACAGGGGAGGGGCCAACGTCCTGACTTTC	CASSYDRGGANVLTF
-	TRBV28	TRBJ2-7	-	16	TGTGCCAGCAGGCGATCCGGGGGCCACGCTTCCTACGAGCAGTACTTC	CASRRSGGHASYEQYF
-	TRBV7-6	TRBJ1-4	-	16	TGTGCCAGCAGCTTACCCCGACAAGGGGGTGAAGAAAAACTGTTTTTT	CASSLPRQGGEEKLFF
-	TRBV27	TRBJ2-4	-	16	TGTGCCAGCAGCTACGACTGGCGGGTGGCCAAAAACATTCAGTACTTC	CASSYDWRVAKNIQYF
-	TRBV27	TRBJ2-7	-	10	TGTGCCAGCAGTTTTAGGAAGCAGTACTTC	CASSFRKQYF
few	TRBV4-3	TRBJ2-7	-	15	TGCGCCAGCAGCCAAGATCGACCGCCTTTGTACGAGCAGTACTTC	CASSQDRPPLYEQYF
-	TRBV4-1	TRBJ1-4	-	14	TGCGCCAGCAGCCAAGCGCCCCGAGGAGAAAAACTGTTTTTT	CASSQAPRGEKLFF
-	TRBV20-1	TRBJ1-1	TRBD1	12	TGCAGTGCCAACAGGGGGAACACTGAAGCTTTCTTT	CSANRGNTEAFF
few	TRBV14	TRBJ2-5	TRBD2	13	TGTGCCAGCAGCCCTTGGGAGGGAGAGACCCAGTACTTC	CASSPWEGETQYF
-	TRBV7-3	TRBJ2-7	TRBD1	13	TGTGCCAGCAGACCAACAGGGGAGAGCGAGCAGTACTTC	CASRPTGESEQYF
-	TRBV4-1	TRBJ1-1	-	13	TGCGCCAGCAGCCAGCCCCCTGGACAGGAAGCTTTCTTT	CASSQPPGQEAFF
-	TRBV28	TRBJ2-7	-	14	TGTGCCAGCACCATCGGGGACGGTCCCTACGAGCAGTACTTC	CASTIGDGPYEQYF
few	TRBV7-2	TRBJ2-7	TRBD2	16	TGTGCCAGCAGCTTAGATGTCGGGGAGGGCCGGGGAGAGCAGTACTTC	CASSLDVGEGRGEQYF
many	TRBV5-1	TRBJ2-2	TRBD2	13	TGCGCCAGCGCGAGCAGCGGGGGCCGGGAGCTGTTTTTT	CASASSGGRELFF
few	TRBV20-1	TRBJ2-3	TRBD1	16	TGCAGTGCTAGAAAATCTGGACAGGGGGCTTACGATACGCAGTATTTT	CSARKSGQGAYDTQYF
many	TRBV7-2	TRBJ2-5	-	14	TGTGCCAGCAGCTTGAGGAGGGGGCAAGAGACCCAGTACTTC	CASSLRRGQETQYF
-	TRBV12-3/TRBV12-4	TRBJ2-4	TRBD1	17	TGTGCCAGCAGTAGGGGACAGCTCGTCTTAGCCAAAAACATTCAGTACTTC	CASSRGQLVLAKNIQYF
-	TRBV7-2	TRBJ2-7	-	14	TGTGCCAGCAGCAGGGCGTCCAGGGCCTACGAGCAGTACTTC	CASSRASRAYEQYF
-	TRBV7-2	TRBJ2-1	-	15	TGTGCCAGCAGCTTAGTTCGCGGGGCAGGGGATGAGCAGTTCTTC	CASSLVRGAGDEQFF
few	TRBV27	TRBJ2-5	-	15	TGTGCCAGCAGTCCCTCCCTGGGGGGAAGGGAGACCCAGTACTTC	CASSPSLGGRETQYF
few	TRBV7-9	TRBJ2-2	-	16	TGTGCCAGCAGCCCTCCGGGGCGACAGAACACCGGGGAGCTGTTTTTT	CASSPPGRQNTGELFF
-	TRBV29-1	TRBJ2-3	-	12	TGCAGCGGTGCAGGTGATACAGATACGCAGTATTTT	CSGAGDTDTQYF
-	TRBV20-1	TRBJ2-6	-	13	TGCAGTGCTAGAGATCCCGGGGCCAACGTCCTGACTTTC	CSARDPGANVLTF
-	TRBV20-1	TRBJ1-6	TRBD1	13	TGCAGTGCCACCGACAGGGTGGGTTCACCCCTCCACTTT	CSATDRVGSPLHF
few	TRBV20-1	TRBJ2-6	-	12	TGCAGTGCTAGAGGTGGGGCCAACGTCCTGACTTTC	CSARGGANVLTF
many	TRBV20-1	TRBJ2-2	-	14	TGCAGTGCTCAGGGACCGCCTCTCGGCGGGGAGCTGTTTTTT	CSAQGPPLGGELFF
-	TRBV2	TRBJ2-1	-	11	TGTGCCAGCAATCCGAACAATGAGCAGTTCTTC	CASNPNNEQFF
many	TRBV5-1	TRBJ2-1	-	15	TGCGCCAGCAGCTTGGAAGGGGTCGGGTACAATGAGCAGTTCTTC	CASSLEGVGYNEQFF
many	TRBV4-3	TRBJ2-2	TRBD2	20	TGCGCCAGCAGCCGCTCGGGACTAGCGGGGGGATCTAAGAACACCGGGGAGCTGTTTTTT	CASSRSGLAGGSKNTGELFF
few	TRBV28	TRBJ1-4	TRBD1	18	TGTGCCAGCGTACAAAGGGACAGCGACTTGTCAACTAATGAAAAACTGTTTTTT	CASVQRDSDLSTNEKLFF
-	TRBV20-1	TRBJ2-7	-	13	TGCAGTGCCGGTCATAGCGGTGGCCACGAGCAGTACTTC	CSAGHSGGHEQYF
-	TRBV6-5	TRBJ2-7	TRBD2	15	TGTGCCAGCAGTACAGGACTAGCGGCCCTCGGTGAGCAGTACTTC	CASSTGLAALGEQYF
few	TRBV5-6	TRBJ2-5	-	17	TGTGCCAGCAGCTTCCCCGGTGGACAGACGACCCAAGAGACCCAGTACTTC	CASSFPGGQTTQETQYF
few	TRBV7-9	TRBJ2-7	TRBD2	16	TGTGCCAGCACATCATCACTAGCGCTGAGCTCCTACGAGCAGTACTTC	CASTSSLALSSYEQYF
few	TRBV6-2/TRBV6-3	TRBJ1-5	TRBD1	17	TGTGCCAGGCATACTCCGGGACAGGGGCTGTCGAATCAGCCCCAGCATTTT	CARHTPGQGLSNQPQHF
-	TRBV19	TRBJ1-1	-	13	TGTGCCAGTAGTAGAGACAGAGACACCAGAGCTTTCTTT	CASSRDRDTRAFF
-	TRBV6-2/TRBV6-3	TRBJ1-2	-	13	TGTGCCAGCAGTTTTAGGACAGCCTATGGCTACACCTTC	CASSFRTAYGYTF
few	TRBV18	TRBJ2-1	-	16	TGTGCCAGCTCACCAAAAAGAATGGGGTCTCTAGATGAGCAGTTCTTC	CASSPKRMGSLDEQFF
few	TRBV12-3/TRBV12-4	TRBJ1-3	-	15	TGTGCCAGCAGTTTAAAGCCCCCTAGGGGAAACACCATATATTTT	CASSLKPPRGNTIYF
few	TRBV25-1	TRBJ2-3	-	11	TGTGCCACCAAAAGAACAGATACGCAGTATTTT	CATKRTDTQYF